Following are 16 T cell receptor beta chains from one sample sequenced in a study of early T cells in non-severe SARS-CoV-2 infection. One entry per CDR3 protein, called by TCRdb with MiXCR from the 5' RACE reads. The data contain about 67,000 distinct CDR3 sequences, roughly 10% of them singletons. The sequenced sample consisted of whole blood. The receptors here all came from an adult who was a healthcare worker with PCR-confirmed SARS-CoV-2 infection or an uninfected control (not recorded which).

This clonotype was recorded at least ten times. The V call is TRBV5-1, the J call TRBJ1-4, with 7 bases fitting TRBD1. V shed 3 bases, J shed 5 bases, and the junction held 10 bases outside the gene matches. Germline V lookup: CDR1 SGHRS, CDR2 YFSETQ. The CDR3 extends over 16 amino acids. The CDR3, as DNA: TGCGCCAGCAGCTATCACAGGGGACCAAGCAATGAAAAACTGTTTTTT. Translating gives CASSYHRGPSNEKLFF.

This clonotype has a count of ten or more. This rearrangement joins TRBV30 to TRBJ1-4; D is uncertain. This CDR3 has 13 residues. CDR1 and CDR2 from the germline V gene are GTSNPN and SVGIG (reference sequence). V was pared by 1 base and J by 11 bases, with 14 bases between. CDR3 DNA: TGTGCCTGGAGTGCCGGCCTCGGGCCGAAACTGTTTTTT. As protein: CAWSAGLGPKLFF.

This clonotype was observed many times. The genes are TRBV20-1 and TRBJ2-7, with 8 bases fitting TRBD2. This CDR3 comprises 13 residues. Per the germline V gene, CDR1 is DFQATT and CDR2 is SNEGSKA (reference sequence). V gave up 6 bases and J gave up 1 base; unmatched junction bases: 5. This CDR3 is CSALTSASYEQYF. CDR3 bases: TGCAGTGCCCTGACTAGCGCATCCTACGAGCAGTACTTC.

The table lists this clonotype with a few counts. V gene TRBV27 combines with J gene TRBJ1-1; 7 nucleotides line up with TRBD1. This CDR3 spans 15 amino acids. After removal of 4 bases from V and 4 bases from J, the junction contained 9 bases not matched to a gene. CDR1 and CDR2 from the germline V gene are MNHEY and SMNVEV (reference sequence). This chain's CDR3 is CASSSKGAGLTEAFF. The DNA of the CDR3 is TGTGCCAGCAGTTCCAAGGGGGCTGGGCTCACTGAAGCTTTCTTT.

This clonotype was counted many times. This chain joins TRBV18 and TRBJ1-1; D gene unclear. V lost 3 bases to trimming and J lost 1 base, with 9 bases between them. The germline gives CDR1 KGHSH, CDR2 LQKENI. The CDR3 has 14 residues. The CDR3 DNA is TGTGCCAGCTCACCGCCCTTGGGGAACACTGAAGCTTTCTTT. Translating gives CASSPPLGNTEAFF. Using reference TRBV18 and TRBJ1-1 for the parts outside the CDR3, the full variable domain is NAGVMQNPRHLVRRRGQEARLRCSPMKGHSHVYWYRQLPEEGLKFMVYLQKENIIDESGMPKERFSAEFPKEGPSILRIQQVVRGDSAAYFCASSPPLGNTEAFFGQGTRLTVV.

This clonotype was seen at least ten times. CDR3 bases: TGTGCCAGCTCACCCCCCGGCAGGGGCTACTCTGGAAACACCATATATTTT. Translating gives CASSPPGRGYSGNTIYF. The rearrangement uses TRBV18 and TRBJ1-3; maybe TRBD1 (6 bases). The CDR3 loop spans 17 amino acids. Trimming cost V 3 bases and J 0 bases, with 15 bases left between them. Germline-derived CDR1 and CDR2 are KGHSH and LQKENI.

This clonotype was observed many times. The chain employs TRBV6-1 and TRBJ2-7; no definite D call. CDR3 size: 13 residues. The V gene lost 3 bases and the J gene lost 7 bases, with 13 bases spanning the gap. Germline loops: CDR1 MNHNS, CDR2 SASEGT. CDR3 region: CASSDGHRREQYF. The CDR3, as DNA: TGTGCCAGCAGTGACGGTCATCGGCGGGAGCAGTACTTC.

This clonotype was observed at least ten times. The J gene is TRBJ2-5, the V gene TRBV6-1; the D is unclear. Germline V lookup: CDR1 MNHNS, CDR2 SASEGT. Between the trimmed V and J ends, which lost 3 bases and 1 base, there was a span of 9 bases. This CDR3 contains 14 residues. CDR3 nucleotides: TGTGCCAGCAGTGATTTGGTATTCCAAGAGACCCAGTACTTC. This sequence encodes CASSDLVFQETQYF.

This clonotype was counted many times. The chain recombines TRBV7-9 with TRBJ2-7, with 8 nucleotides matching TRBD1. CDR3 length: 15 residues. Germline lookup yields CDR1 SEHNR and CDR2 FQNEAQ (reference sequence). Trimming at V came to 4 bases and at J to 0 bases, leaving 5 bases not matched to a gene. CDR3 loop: CASSSGTGDSYEQYF. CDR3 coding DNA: TGTGCCAGCAGCTCCGGGACAGGCGACTCCTACGAGCAGTACTTC.

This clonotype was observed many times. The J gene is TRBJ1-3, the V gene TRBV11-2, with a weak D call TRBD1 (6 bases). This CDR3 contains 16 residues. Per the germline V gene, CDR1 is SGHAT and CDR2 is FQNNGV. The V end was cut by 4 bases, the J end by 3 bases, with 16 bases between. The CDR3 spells CASSSLTGRGGNTIYF. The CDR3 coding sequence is TGTGCCAGCAGCTCCCTAACAGGGAGAGGTGGAAACACCATATATTTT.

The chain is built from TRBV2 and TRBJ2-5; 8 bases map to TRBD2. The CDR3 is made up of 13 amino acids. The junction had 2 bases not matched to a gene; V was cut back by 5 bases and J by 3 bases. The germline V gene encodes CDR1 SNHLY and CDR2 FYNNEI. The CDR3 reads CASSMGLEETQYF. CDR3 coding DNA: TGTGCCAGCAGTATGGGACTAGAAGAGACCCAGTACTTC.

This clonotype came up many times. The CDR3 DNA sequence: TGTGCCAGCAGCCCGGACAGTGGACTAGCTTTCTTT. This encodes CASSPDSGLAFF. The J gene is TRBJ1-1, the V gene TRBV9; D is perhaps TRBD1 (6 bases). In germline, CDR1 is SGDLS, CDR2 YYNGEE. V dropped 4 bases and J dropped 10 bases, with 14 bases sitting between them. This CDR3 is 12 amino acids long.

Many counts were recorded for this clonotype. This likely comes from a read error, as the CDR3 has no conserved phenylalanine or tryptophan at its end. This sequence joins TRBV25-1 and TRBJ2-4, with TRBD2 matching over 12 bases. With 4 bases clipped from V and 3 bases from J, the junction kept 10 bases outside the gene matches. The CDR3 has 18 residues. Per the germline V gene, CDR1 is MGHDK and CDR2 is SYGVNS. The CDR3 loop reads CASSAGLAGSKGKNIQYS. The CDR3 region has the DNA TGTGCCAGCAGTGCGGGACTAGCGGGTTCCAAGGGCAAAAACATTCAGTACTCC.

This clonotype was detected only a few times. Here the CDR3 DNA reads TGTGCCAGCAGCTCGGGACTAGCGGTTTCCTACGAGCAGTACTTC. This gives the protein CASSSGLAVSYEQYF. The chain couples TRBV7-8 to TRBJ2-7; 11 positions agree with TRBD2. V gave up 4 bases and J gave up 1 base; unmatched junction bases: 3. Germline assignment: CDR1 SGHVS and CDR2 FQNEAQ. The CDR3 extends over 15 amino acids.

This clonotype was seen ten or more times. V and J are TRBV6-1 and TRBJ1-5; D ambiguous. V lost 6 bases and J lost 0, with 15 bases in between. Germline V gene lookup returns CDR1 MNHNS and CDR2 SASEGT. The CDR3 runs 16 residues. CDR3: CASRRTQADSNQPQHF. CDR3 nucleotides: TGTGCCAGCAGGAGGACCCAGGCGGATAGCAATCAGCCCCAGCATTTT.

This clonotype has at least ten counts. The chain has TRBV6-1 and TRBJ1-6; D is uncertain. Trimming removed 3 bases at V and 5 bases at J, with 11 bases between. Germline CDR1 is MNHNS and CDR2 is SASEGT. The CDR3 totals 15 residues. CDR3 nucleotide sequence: TGTGCCAGCAGTGAGGTCGCGAATCATAATTCACCCCTCCACTTT. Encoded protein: CASSEVANHNSPLHF.